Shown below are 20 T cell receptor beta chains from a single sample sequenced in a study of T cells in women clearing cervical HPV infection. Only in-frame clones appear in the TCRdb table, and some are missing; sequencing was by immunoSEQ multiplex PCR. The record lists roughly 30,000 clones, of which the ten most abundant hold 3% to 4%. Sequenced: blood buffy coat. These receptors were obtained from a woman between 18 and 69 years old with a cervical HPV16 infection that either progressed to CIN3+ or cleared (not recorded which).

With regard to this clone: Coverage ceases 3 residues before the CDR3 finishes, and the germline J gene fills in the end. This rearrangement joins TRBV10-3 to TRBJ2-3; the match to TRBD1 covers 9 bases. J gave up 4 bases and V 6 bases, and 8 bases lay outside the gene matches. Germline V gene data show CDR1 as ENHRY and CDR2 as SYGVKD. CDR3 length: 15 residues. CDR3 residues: CAIRPGQGISDTQYF. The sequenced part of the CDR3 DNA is TGTGCCATCAGACCGGGACAGGGCATATCAGATACG.

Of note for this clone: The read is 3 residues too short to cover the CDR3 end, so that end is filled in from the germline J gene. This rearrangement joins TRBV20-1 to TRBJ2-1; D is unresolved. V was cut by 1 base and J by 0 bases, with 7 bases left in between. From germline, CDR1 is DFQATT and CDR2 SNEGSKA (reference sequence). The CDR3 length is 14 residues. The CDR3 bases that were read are TGCAGTGCTAGAGGGCTAGTCTCCTACAATGAG. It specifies CSARGLVSYNE. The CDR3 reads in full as CSARGLVSYNEQFF.

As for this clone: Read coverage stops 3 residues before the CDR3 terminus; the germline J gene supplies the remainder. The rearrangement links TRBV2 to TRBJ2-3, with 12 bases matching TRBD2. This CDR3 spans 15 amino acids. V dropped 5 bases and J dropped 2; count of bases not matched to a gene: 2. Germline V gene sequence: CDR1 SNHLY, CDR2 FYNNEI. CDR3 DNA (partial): TGTGCCAGCAGTAGACTAGCGGGAGTCACAGATACG. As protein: CASSRLAGVTDT. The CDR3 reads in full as CASSRLAGVTDTQYF. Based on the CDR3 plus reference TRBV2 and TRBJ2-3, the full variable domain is EPEVTQTPSHQVTQMGQEVILRCVPISNHLYFYWYRQILGQKVEFLVSFYNNEISEKSEIFDDQFSVERPDGSNFTLKIRSTKLEDSAMYFCASSRLAGVTDTQYFGPGTRLTVL.

CDR3 amino acids: CSVVTTGFTEAFF. The CDR3 DNA, read in part, is TGCAGCGTTGTCACAACAGGGTTTACTGAA. The chain recombines TRBV29-1 with TRBJ1-1; D may be TRBD1 (6 bases). The read is 3 residues too short to cover the CDR3 end, so that end is filled in from the germline J gene. The CDR3 covers 13 residues. CDR1 SQVTM and CDR2 ANQGSEA come from the germline V gene. Deletions cut 4 bases from V and 5 bases from J, with 14 bases between.

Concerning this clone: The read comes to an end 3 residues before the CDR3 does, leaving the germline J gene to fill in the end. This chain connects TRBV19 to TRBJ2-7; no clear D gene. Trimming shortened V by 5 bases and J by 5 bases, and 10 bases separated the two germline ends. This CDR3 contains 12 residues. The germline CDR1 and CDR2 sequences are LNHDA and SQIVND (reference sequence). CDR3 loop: CASSQNSHEQYF. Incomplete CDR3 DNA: TGTGCCAGTAGTCAAAACAGCCACGAG.

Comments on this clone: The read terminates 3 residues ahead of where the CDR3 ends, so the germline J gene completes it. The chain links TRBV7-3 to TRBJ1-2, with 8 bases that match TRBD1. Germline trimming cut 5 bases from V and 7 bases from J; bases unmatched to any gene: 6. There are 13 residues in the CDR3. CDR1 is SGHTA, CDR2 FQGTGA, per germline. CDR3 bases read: TGTGCCAGCAGCGGCCCAGGGGGCGGTGGC. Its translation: CASSGPGGGG. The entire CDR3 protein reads CASSGPGGGGYTF.

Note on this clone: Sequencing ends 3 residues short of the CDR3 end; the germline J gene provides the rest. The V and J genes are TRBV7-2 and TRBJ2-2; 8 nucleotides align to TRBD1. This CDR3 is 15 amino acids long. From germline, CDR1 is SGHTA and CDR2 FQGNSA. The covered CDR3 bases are TGTGCCAGCAGCTTAGCGACAGGGGATAATTCACCG. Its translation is CASSLATGDNSP. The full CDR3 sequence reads CASSLATGDNSPLFF.

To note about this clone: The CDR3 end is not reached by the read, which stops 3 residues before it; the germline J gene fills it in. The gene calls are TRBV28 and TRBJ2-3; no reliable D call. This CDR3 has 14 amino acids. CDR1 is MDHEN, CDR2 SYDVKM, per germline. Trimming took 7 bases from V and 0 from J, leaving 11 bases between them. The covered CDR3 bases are TGTGCCAGCAAGCTGGCGGCTAGCACAGATACG. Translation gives CASKLAASTDT. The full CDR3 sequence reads CASKLAASTDTQYF.

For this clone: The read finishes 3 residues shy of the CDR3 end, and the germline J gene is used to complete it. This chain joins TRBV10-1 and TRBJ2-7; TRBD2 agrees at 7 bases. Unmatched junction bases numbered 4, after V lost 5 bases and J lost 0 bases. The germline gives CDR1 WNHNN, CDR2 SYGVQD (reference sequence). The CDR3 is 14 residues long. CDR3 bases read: TGCGCCAGCAGTACGAGCGGGAACTCCTACGAG. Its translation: CASSTSGNSYE. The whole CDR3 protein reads CASSTSGNSYEQYF.

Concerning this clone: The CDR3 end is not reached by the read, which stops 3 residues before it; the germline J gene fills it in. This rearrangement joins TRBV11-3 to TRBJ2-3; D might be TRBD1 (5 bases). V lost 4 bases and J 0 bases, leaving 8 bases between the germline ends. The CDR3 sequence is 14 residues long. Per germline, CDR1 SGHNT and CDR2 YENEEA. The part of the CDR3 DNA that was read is TGTGCCAGCAGCTATGGGGCTAGCACAGATACG. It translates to CASSYGASTDT. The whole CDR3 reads CASSYGASTDTQYF.

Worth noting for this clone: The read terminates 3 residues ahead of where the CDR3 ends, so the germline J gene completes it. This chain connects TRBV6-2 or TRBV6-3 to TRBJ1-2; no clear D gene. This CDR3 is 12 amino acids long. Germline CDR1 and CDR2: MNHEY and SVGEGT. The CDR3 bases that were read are TGTGCCAGCGGCGGGAGCGGCTACGAC. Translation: CASGGSGYD. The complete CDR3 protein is CASGGSGYDYTF.

The CDR3 spells CASIVFRTAQETQYF. The DNA read from the CDR3 is TGTGCCAGCATCGTATTTAGGACAGCCCAAGAGACC. The rearrangement links TRBV5-6 to TRBJ2-5; TRBD1 might be the D (6 bases). The CDR3 goes on 3 residues after the read ends, and that part is filled in from the germline J gene. CDR3 length: 15 amino acids. Germline CDR1 SGHDT, CDR2 YYEEEE. V dropped 6 bases and J dropped 1 base, with 16 bases sitting between them.

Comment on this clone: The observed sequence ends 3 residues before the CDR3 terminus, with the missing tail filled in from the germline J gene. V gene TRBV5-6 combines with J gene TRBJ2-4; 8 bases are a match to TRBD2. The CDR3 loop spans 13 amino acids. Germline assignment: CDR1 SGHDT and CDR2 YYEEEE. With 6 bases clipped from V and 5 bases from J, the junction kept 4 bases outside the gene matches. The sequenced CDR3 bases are TGTGCCAGCACCCCGGGGGGGGAAAACATT. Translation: CASTPGGENI. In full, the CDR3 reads CASTPGGENIQYF. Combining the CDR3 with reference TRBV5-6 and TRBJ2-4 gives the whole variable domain DAGVTQSPTHLIKTRGQQVTLRCSPKSGHDTVSWYQQALGQGPQFIFQYYEEEERQRGNFPDRFSGHQFPNYSSELNVNALLLGDSALYLCASTPGGENIQYFGAGTRLSVL.

CDR3 in amino acids: CASSLSGMESYEQYF. Partial CDR3 DNA: TGTGCCAGCAGCTTAAGCGGGATGGAATCCTACGAG. The rearrangement uses TRBV11-3 and TRBJ2-7, with TRBD2 identical over 7 bases. Coverage ceases 3 residues before the CDR3 finishes, and the germline J gene fills in the end. Germline trimming cut 2 bases from V and 1 base from J; bases unmatched to any gene: 5. CDR3 length equals 15 residues. CDR1 SGHNT and CDR2 YENEEA come from the germline V gene.

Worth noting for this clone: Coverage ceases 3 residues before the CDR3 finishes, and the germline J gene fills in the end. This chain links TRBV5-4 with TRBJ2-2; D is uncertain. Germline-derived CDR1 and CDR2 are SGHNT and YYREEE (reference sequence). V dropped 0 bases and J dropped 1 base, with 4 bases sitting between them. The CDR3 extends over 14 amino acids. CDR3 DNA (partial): TGTGCCAGCAGCTTGGACGGGAACACCGGGGAG. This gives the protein CASSLDGNTGE. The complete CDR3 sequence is CASSLDGNTGELFF. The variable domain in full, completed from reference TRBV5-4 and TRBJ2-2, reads ETGVTQSPTHLIKTRGQQVTLRCSSQSGHNTVSWYQQALGQGPQFIFQYYREEENGRGNFPPRFSGLQFPNYSSELNVNALELDDSALYLCASSLDGNTGELFFGEGSRLTVL.

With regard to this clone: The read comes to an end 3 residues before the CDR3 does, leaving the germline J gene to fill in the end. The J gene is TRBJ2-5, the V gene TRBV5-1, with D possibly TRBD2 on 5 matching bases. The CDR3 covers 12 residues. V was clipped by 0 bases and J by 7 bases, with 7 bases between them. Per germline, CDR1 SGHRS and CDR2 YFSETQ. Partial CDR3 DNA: TGCGCCAGCAGCTTGGTAGAGGGGACC. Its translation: CASSLVEGT. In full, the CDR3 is CASSLVEGTQYF.

Partial CDR3 DNA: TGCGCCAGCAGCCCTGACAGGGTGGCTACTGAA. It translates to CASSPDRVATE. The entire CDR3 is CASSPDRVATEAFF. The chain has TRBV5-1 and TRBJ1-1, with 7 nucleotides matching TRBD1. The read terminates 3 residues before the CDR3 end, so the remaining end is supplied by the germline J gene. J gave up 5 bases and V 4 bases, and 8 bases lay outside the gene matches. Germline lookup yields CDR1 SGHRS and CDR2 YFSETQ. This CDR3 is 14 amino acids long.

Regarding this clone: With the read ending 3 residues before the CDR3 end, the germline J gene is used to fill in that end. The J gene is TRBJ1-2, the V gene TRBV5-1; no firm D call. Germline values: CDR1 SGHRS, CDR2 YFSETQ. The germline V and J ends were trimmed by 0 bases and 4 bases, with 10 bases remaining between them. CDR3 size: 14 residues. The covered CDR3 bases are TGCGCCAGCAGCTTGGGAACAGAGTTCTATGGC. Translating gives CASSLGTEFYG. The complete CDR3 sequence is CASSLGTEFYGYTF.

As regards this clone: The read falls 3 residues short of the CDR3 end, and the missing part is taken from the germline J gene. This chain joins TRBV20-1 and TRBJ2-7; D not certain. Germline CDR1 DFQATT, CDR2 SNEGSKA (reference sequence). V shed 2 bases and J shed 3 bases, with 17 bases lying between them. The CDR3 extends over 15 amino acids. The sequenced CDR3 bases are TGCAGTGCTAGAACCCTCGAGACTTCTTACTACGAG. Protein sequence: CSARTLETSYYE. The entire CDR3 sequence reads CSARTLETSYYEQYF.

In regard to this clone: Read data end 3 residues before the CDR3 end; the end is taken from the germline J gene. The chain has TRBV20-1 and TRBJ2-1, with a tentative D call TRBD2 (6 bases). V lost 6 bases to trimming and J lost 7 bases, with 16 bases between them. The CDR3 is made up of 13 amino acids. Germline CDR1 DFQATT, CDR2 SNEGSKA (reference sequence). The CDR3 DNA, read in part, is TGCAGTGCAGAGGAGACTAGAGGGAATGAG. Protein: CSAEETRGNE. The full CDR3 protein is CSAEETRGNEQFF.